This entry lists 31 T cell receptor beta chains sequenced from one sample in a study of technical replicates of blood from a handful of donors. The method was immunoSEQ multiplex PCR; TCRdb's version includes in-frame clones alone and lacks a portion of them. This sample carries about 69,000 clones, approximately 89% of them seen once, and the ten largest clones take roughly 5%. Sequenced sample: PBMCs. Receptors were obtained from a human donor in good health. Some clones in this sample may be carry-over from other donors' samples.

In its sample, this clone was seen a few times. This rearrangement joins TRBV5-8 to TRBJ2-2; 11 nucleotides agree with TRBD1. The J segment lost 8 bases and the V segment lost 3 bases, leaving 6 bases of the junction unmatched. The CDR3 is 15 residues long. Germline V CDR1 and CDR2: SGHTS, YDEGEE. CDR3 sequence reads: CASSSPDRGHGELFF. CDR3 sequence (DNA): TGTGCCAGCAGCTCCCCGGACAGGGGGCATGGGGAGCTGTTTTTT.

This chain connects TRBV2 to TRBJ1-5, with a weak D call TRBD1 (5 bases). CDR1 is SNHLY and CDR2 is FYNNEI in the germline V gene. CDR3 size: 13 residues. The V end lost 5 bases, the J end lost 8 bases, and 13 bases lay between the germline ends. In nucleotides, the CDR3 is TGTGCCAGCAGTTACAGTCGGGGGGAGCCCCAGCATTTT. Its translation: CASSYSRGEPQHF.

V gene TRBV4-3 combines with J gene TRBJ1-1; D possibly corresponds to TRBD1 (5 bases). Germline lookup yields CDR1 LGHNA and CDR2 YSLEER. V was cut by 6 bases and J by 4 bases, with 18 bases left in between. The length of the CDR3 is 15 residues. The CDR3 DNA reads TGCGCCAGCAGTCTCGGGGGATTGGCTCCCACTGAAGCTTTCTTT. Translated, it gives CASSLGGLAPTEAFF.

The chain has TRBV4-3 and TRBJ2-2, with D possibly TRBD1 on 6 matching bases. The germline CDR1 and CDR2 sequences are LGHNA and YSLEER. The CDR3 is made up of 17 amino acids. The V end was cut by 0 bases, the J end by 4 bases, with 15 bases between. In DNA, the CDR3 is TGCGCCAGCAGCCAAGATGGGCAGGGGAAAGGCACCGGGGAGCTGTTTTTT. Translated: CASSQDGQGKGTGELFF.

V usage is TRBV9 and J usage is TRBJ2-1; 10 bases align to TRBD2. The CDR3 is 18 residues long. With V trimmed by 0 bases and J by 2 bases, 8 bases remained unmatched. The germline V gene encodes CDR1 SGDLS and CDR2 YYNGEE. CDR3 in amino acids: CASSVGGSGGRTYNEQFF. CDR3 bases: TGTGCCAGCAGCGTAGGTGGTAGCGGGGGGAGGACCTACAATGAGCAGTTCTTC.

V usage is TRBV7-3 and J usage is TRBJ2-3, with TRBD2 as a possible D gene (5 bases). Trimming pared 1 base from V and 0 bases from J, leaving 8 bases between. This CDR3 region has 15 residues. CDR1 is SGHTA and CDR2 is FQGTGA in the germline V gene. For the CDR3, the DNA is TGTGCCAGCAGCTTAAACCCGGGAAGCACAGATACGCAGTATTTT. Translated, it gives CASSLNPGSTDTQYF.

The rearrangement joins TRBV19 to TRBJ1-2, with 8 bases lining up with TRBD1. Germline-derived CDR1 and CDR2 are LNHDA and SQIVND (reference sequence). J gave up 7 bases and V 7 bases, and 5 bases lay outside the gene matches. This CDR3 region has 12 residues. CDR3 sequence reads: CASNGQGTGYTF. CDR3 DNA sequence: TGTGCCAGTAACGGACAGGGTACTGGCTACACCTTC. Full variable domain (outside the CDR3, taken from reference TRBV19 and TRBJ1-2): DGGITQSPKYLFRKEGQNVTLSCEQNLNHDAMYWYRQDPGQGLRLIYYSQIVNDFQKGDIAEGYSVSREKKESFPLTVTSAQKNPTAFYLCASNGQGTGYTFGSGTRLTVV.

This clone has only one observation. The CDR3 DNA sequence: TGCAGTGCCAGGTTTGAAAAACTGTTTTTT. This translates into CSARFEKLFF. V is TRBV20-1 and J is TRBJ1-4; D is ambiguous. Germline-derived CDR1 and CDR2 are DFQATT and SNEGSKA (reference sequence). Trimming took 6 bases from V and 7 from J, leaving 6 bases between them. The CDR3 contains 10 residues.

This rearrangement joins TRBV14 to TRBJ1-1, with 7 bases identical to TRBD1. The CDR3 loop spans 14 amino acids. Looked up from germline, CDR1 is SGHDN and CDR2 is FVKESK. Trimming at V came to 4 bases and at J to 3 bases, leaving 5 bases not matched to a gene. The CDR3 DNA sequence: TGTGCCAGCAGCCTAACAGGGGTGGACACTGAAGCTTTCTTT. It is translated as CASSLTGVDTEAFF.

This rearrangement joins TRBV4-1 to TRBJ2-1, with 9 bases aligning to TRBD1. The germline V gene has CDR1 MGHRA and CDR2 YSYEKL. The CDR3 is made up of 13 amino acids. V lost 2 bases, J lost 15 bases, and 8 bases stayed unmatched. CDR3 DNA: TGCGCCAGCAGCCAATGGACAGGGGTCCGGGGGTTCTTC. Translated, it gives CASSQWTGVRGFF.

V gene TRBV11-2 combines with J gene TRBJ2-3; TRBD2 matches 12 bases. CDR1 is SGHAT and CDR2 is FQNNGV in the germline V gene. This CDR3 is built from 18 residues. V gave up 6 bases and J gave up 0 bases; unmatched junction bases: 10. CDR3 residues: CASREGLAGISSTDTQYF. The CDR3 nucleotides are TGTGCCAGCAGGGAGGGACTAGCGGGTATTTCTAGCACAGATACGCAGTATTTT.

The rearrangement uses TRBV6-6 and TRBJ1-5, with TRBD1 identical over 7 bases. The V segment lost 8 bases and the J segment 7 bases; nucleotides outside the gene matches: 8. The CDR3 is made up of 13 amino acids. CDR1 and CDR2 from the germline V gene are MNHNY and SVGAGI (reference sequence). CDR3 protein: CASVTGVGQPQHF. The CDR3 DNA follows: TGTGCCAGCGTTACAGGGGTAGGACAGCCCCAGCATTTT.

This clone was counted between two and nine times. The rearrangement links TRBV19 to TRBJ1-3; the D gene is possibly TRBD1 (6 bases). The ends were cut back, 7 bases at V and 4 bases at J, with 17 bases in the middle. CDR1 and CDR2 from the germline V gene are LNHDA and SQIVND (reference sequence). CDR3 length equals 15 residues. CDR3 protein: CASTQGSGWGNTIYF. The CDR3 DNA sequence: TGTGCCAGTACCCAGGGGTCGGGTTGGGGAAACACCATATATTTT.

Turning to this clone: The sample holds other DNA sequences that translate to the same CDR3. The chain recombines TRBV20-1 with TRBJ1-1; no clear D. V gave up 5 bases and J gave up 0 bases, with 4 bases separating them. Looked up from germline, CDR1 is DFQATT and CDR2 is SNEGSKA (reference sequence). The CDR3 has 11 amino acids. The DNA of the CDR3 is TGCAGTGCTTTAGTGAACACTGAAGCTTTCTTT. It codes for CSALVNTEAFF.

The J gene is TRBJ2-5, the V gene TRBV2; 9 nucleotides align to TRBD1. The ends lost 5 bases at V and 6 bases at J; junction bases unmatched: 4. The CDR3 length is 13 residues. Germline CDR1 reads SNHLY; CDR2 reads FYNNEI. The CDR3 DNA reads as TGTGCCAGCAGTCCCGGGACAGGGAAGACCCAGTACTTC. Translation: CASSPGTGKTQYF.

The CDR3 nucleotides read TGTGCCAGCGGGGCCACTGACACCGGGGAGCTGTTTTTT. It translates to CASGATDTGELFF. This chain links TRBV7-6 with TRBJ2-2; weak D call: TRBD1 (5 bases). Germline V gene data show CDR1 as SGHVS and CDR2 as FNYEAQ. V lost 8 bases and J 3 bases, leaving 10 bases between the germline ends. The CDR3 covers 13 residues.

The chain is built from TRBV9 and TRBJ2-3; 8 positions match TRBD2. This CDR3 has 15 amino acids. Trimming at V came to 3 bases and at J to 2 bases, leaving 5 bases not matched to a gene. Per the germline V gene, CDR1 is SGDLS and CDR2 is YYNGEE. The CDR3 DNA follows: TGTGCCAGCAGCGCAACTAGCGGCTACACAGATACGCAGTATTTT. Protein sequence: CASSATSGYTDTQYF. The full variable domain, its missing parts supplied by reference TRBV9 and TRBJ2-3, is DSGVTQTPKHLITATGQRVTLRCSPRSGDLSVYWYQQSLDQGLQFLIQYYNGEERAKGNILERFSAQQFPDLHSELNLSSLELGDSALYFCASSATSGYTDTQYFGPGTRLTVL.

Here the CDR3 DNA reads TGCGCCAGCAGCTTGGATCCCGGGACCGGGGAGCTGTTTTTT. It is translated as CASSLDPGTGELFF. The V gene is TRBV5-1, the J gene TRBJ2-2, with D uncertain. V dropped 0 bases and J dropped 5 bases, with 8 bases sitting between them. This CDR3 region has 14 residues. CDR1 SGHRS and CDR2 YFSETQ come from the germline V gene.

The chain carries TRBV6-4 and TRBJ2-3, with D hard to call. The V end was cut by 5 bases, the J end by 4 bases, with 10 bases between. The germline V gene has CDR1 MRHNA and CDR2 SNTAGT. This CDR3 has 13 residues. The CDR3 loop reads CASSLSPADTQYF. In DNA, the CDR3 is TGTGCCAGCAGTCTGAGTCCCGCAGATACGCAGTATTTT.

The chain recombines TRBV19 with TRBJ2-3, with TRBD2 identical over 10 bases. Trimming removed 3 bases from V and 6 bases from J; junction bases left unmatched: 6. Germline values: CDR1 LNHDA, CDR2 SQIVND (reference sequence). The CDR3 contains 15 residues. CDR3 nucleotide sequence: TGTGCCAGTAGTATTCGGCTAGCGGGAGTCGATACGCAGTATTTT. Translated: CASSIRLAGVDTQYF.

In its sample, this clone was seen a few times. The chain joins TRBV5-5 to TRBJ1-2; 9 bases are a match to TRBD1. CDR1 is SGHKS and CDR2 is YYEKEE in the germline V gene (reference sequence). CDR3 length: 13 amino acids. J gave up 8 bases and V 2 bases, and 4 bases lay outside the gene matches. The CDR3 bases are TGTGCCAGCAGCTTATTAACAGGGGGCGGCTACACCTTC. This gives the protein CASSLLTGGGYTF.

The table lists this clone with a count of one. This chain joins TRBV5-1 and TRBJ2-3; TRBD1 is a possible D gene (5 bases). The V gene lost 4 bases and the J gene lost 2 bases, with 17 bases spanning the gap. This CDR3 contains 16 residues. The germline gives CDR1 SGHRS, CDR2 YFSETQ. The CDR3, as DNA: TGCGCCAGCAGCCTCGGACAACCCGGACCCACAGATACGCAGTATTTT. Translating it yields CASSLGQPGPTDTQYF.

This clone was counted only a few times. J is TRBJ1-5 and V is TRBV6-1; perhaps TRBD1 as D (6 bases). The V end lost 1 base, the J end lost 7 bases, and 14 bases lay between the germline ends. The CDR3 runs 15 residues. The germline CDR1 and CDR2 sequences are MNHNS and SASEGT. The CDR3 nucleotides are TGTGCCAGCAGTGAAGGGACAGTACCGGGCCAGCCCCAGCATTTT. It codes for CASSEGTVPGQPQHF.

The chain joins TRBV4-3 to TRBJ1-3, with a tentative D call TRBD1 (5 bases). CDR1 is LGHNA, CDR2 YSLEER, per germline. Trimming shortened V by 0 bases and J by 4 bases, and 13 bases separated the two germline ends. This CDR3 contains 16 residues. CDR3 nucleotides: TGCGCCAGCAGCCAAGATCCCGGGGGGGTAGGAAACACCATATATTTT. It is translated as CASSQDPGGVGNTIYF.

This chain uses TRBV4-2 with TRBJ2-1; TRBD1 matches 7 bases. The CDR3 has 16 residues. Looked up from germline, CDR1 is LGHNA and CDR2 is YNFKEQ. After removal of 6 bases from V and 8 bases from J, the junction contained 16 bases not matched to a gene. CDR3: CASREGGTSKGDEQFF. The CDR3 DNA reads as TGTGCCAGCAGAGAAGGGGGCACCTCAAAGGGCGATGAGCAGTTCTTC.

This clone has just one count. J is TRBJ2-3 and V is TRBV9; possibly TRBD2 for D (6 bases). The CDR3 is 17 amino acids. Germline V lookup: CDR1 SGDLS, CDR2 YYNGEE. Trimming stripped 4 bases from V and 0 bases from J, with 18 bases between. CDR3: CASSPSSWRGSTDTQYF. Here the CDR3 DNA reads TGTGCCAGCAGCCCTAGTTCTTGGCGGGGCAGCACAGATACGCAGTATTTT.

This clone was found once. The chain uses TRBV4-3 and TRBJ2-4, with D unresolved. The germline V gene has CDR1 LGHNA and CDR2 YSLEER. The ends were cut back, 0 bases at V and 0 bases at J, with 12 bases in the middle. This CDR3 has 17 residues. The CDR3 is CASSQDEVPGAKNIQYF. The DNA of the CDR3 is TGCGCCAGCAGCCAAGATGAGGTCCCGGGAGCCAAAAACATTCAGTACTTC.

The V gene is TRBV30, the J gene TRBJ2-7, with TRBD2 as a possible D gene (6 bases). The germline gives CDR1 GTSNPN, CDR2 SVGIG (reference sequence). The CDR3 contains 13 residues. V gave up 2 bases and J gave up 7 bases, with 15 bases separating them. The CDR3 bases are TGTGCCTGGAGTAGCGGAGGGGTCGTAGAGCAGTACTTC. Amino acid sequence: CAWSSGGVVEQYF.

The V call is TRBV18, the J call TRBJ2-5; TRBD1 aligns across 11 bases. The V gene end was trimmed by 4 bases and the J gene end by 5 bases; junction bases not matched to a gene: 6. Germline-derived CDR1 and CDR2 are KGHSH and LQKENI. The CDR3 spans 15 residues. The CDR3 loop is CASSHGQGARETQYF. The DNA of the CDR3 is TGTGCCAGCTCACACGGACAGGGGGCGCGTGAGACCCAGTACTTC.

The chain has TRBV30 and TRBJ1-6; unclear D gene. V dropped 3 bases and J dropped 7 bases, with 10 bases sitting between them. Germline V gene lookup returns CDR1 GTSNPN and CDR2 SVGIG (reference sequence). CDR3 length: 13 amino acids. This chain's CDR3 is CAWRPNQNSPLHF. DNA of the CDR3: TGTGCCTGGAGGCCCAATCAGAATTCACCCCTCCACTTT.

The rearrangement joins TRBV13 to TRBJ2-1; 8 positions match TRBD1. Germline V gene sequence: CDR1 PRHDT, CDR2 FYEKMQ (reference sequence). This CDR3 comprises 16 residues. V was clipped by 1 base and J by 4 bases; unmatched bases: 6. This CDR3 is CASSLVDREQYNEQFF. Here the CDR3 DNA reads TGTGCCAGCAGCTTAGTGGACAGGGAACAGTACAATGAGCAGTTCTTC.